This T cell receptor (beta chain) stems from a study of blood T cell repertoires in COVID-19. Study as a whole: Sites in the United States, Italy and Spain provided acute and convalescent COVID-19 samples. Nucleic acid was either cDNA or gDNA, and it came from T cells, B-cell-depleted T cells, or PBMCs.

Authors' analysis steps: Quantification of nucleated cells was approximated via reference gene primer amplification. Sequencing used immunoSEQ multiplex PCR; TCRdb keeps in-frame clones, though not all of them. V, J and clone size derive from that table, while D and trimming were established from the DNA sequence. The data show hundreds of thousands of clones, with 65% to 90% seen just once and almost 4.5% held by the top ten. Between the trimmed V and J ends, which lost 6 bases and 3 bases, there was a span of 12 bases. The CDR3 runs to 13 residues. The clonotype originates from a man aged 45-60 years with acute or convalescent COVID-19. The sequencing input was peripheral blood. This chain uses TRBV12-3 or TRBV12-4 with TRBJ2-7; perhaps TRBD2 as D (5 bases). In DNA, the CDR3 is TGTGCCAGCAGGTTGGGTGAGGGCTACGAGCAGTACTTC. As protein: CASRLGEGYEQYF.